These 18 T cell receptor beta chains share one sample of origin, sequenced in a study of vaccination and CD4 T cells after COVID-19. Sequencing of DNA taken from cultured CD4+ T cells relied on the Oncomine TCR Beta short-read assay. TCRdb re-analysed the PCR reads in MiXCR, keeping a single row per CDR3 protein. The data hold 13,000 or so distinct CDR3 sequences, with roughly 53% observed a single time. No antigen is known for these receptors. Treatment here: approximately 9-day PBMC culture with coronavirus spike peptide pools or control peptides (ViraFEST assay). Source material: CD4+ T cells from blood, cultured in vitro. Receptor source: a human donor who had recovered from COVID-19.

The chain employs TRBV20-1 and TRBJ2-1, with no clear D. The CDR3 covers 12 residues. Trimming stripped 7 bases from V and 7 bases from J, with 14 bases between. The germline V gene encodes CDR1 DFQATT and CDR2 SNEGSKA (reference sequence). CDR3 in DNA: TGCAGTGTTCACCGACATGTAAATGAGCAGTTCTTC. It codes for CSVHRHVNEQFF.

This clonotype was counted between two and nine times. The chain carries TRBV28 and TRBJ1-5; maybe TRBD1 (5 bases). The V end was cut by 2 bases, the J end by 4 bases, with 9 bases between. The CDR3 extends over 14 amino acids. Germline V CDR1 and CDR2: MDHEN, SYDVKM. CDR3 sequence reads: CASSLGGRNQPQHF. The CDR3 nucleotides read TGTGCCAGCAGTTTAGGGGGAAGGAATCAGCCCCAGCATTTT.

The gene calls are TRBV28 and TRBJ1-5; 7 nucleotides line up with TRBD1. V was pared by 1 base and J by 7 bases, with 4 bases of the junction left unmatched. The CDR3 length is 14 residues. Germline V gives CDR1 MDHEN, CDR2 SYDVKM. CDR3 in DNA: TGTGCCAGCAGTTTATCGGCAGGGGGGCAGCCCCAGCATTTT. Its translation: CASSLSAGGQPQHF.

This clonotype was seen a handful of times. The genes are TRBV2 and TRBJ1-5, with a possible D match to TRBD1 (5 bases). The CDR3 has 14 amino acids. V gave up 2 bases and J gave up 6 bases, with 11 bases separating them. Germline V gene lookup returns CDR1 SNHLY and CDR2 FYNNEI. CDR3 coding DNA: TGTGCCAGCAGTGAAAGCCCCGGGGGTCAGCCCCAGCATTTT. Its protein product is CASSESPGGQPQHF.

The chain's CDR3 is CASSPGPGSGYGYTF. The CDR3 coding sequence is TGTGCCAGCTCACCAGGGCCGGGTTCGGGCTATGGCTACACCTTC. The chain uses TRBV18 and TRBJ1-2; the D is unclear. CDR3 length: 15 amino acids. V gave up 2 bases and J gave up 4 bases, with 14 bases separating them. Germline values: CDR1 KGHSH, CDR2 LQKENI.

The genes are TRBV24-1 and TRBJ2-5, with D perhaps matching TRBD2 (6 bases). The ends were cut back, 4 bases at V and 4 bases at J, with 9 bases in the middle. This CDR3 has 13 amino acids. Germline loops: CDR1 KGHDR, CDR2 SFDVKD. The CDR3 loop reads CATSDGSRETQYF. The DNA for the CDR3 is TGTGCCACCAGTGACGGGAGTAGAGAGACCCAGTACTTC.

The chain uses TRBV12-3 or TRBV12-4 and TRBJ2-5, with unresolved D. CDR3 length equals 13 residues. Deletions cut 3 bases from V and 1 base from J, with 6 bases between. CDR3: CASSFSGQETQYF. For the CDR3, the DNA is TGTGCCAGCAGTTTTTCGGGCCAAGAGACCCAGTACTTC.

This clonotype has a handful of counts. The chain is built from TRBV15 and TRBJ1-6; D might be TRBD1 (5 bases). Germline CDR1 and CDR2: LNHNV and YYDKDF (reference sequence). This CDR3 has 14 amino acids. The V end lost 0 bases, the J end lost 7 bases, and 7 bases lay between the germline ends. The CDR3 is CATSRETGNSPLHF. In nucleotides, the CDR3 is TGTGCCACCAGCAGAGAAACAGGAAATTCACCCCTCCACTTT.

This clonotype is categorized as large. The rearrangement links TRBV6-1 to TRBJ2-7; TRBD2 matches at 13 bases. Germline-derived CDR1 and CDR2 are MNHNS and SASEGT. Germline trimming cut 10 bases from V and 4 bases from J; bases unmatched to any gene: 4. The CDR3 spans 13 residues. The chain's CDR3 is CATGTSGIYEQYF. The CDR3 bases are TGTGCCACGGGGACTAGCGGGATATACGAGCAGTACTTC.

About this clonotype itself: A junction end diverges from the germline sequence, so it may reflect a read error. The V and J genes are TRBV7-8 and TRBJ2-2, with TRBD2 identical over 8 bases. Germline lookup yields CDR1 SGHVS and CDR2 FQNEAQ. This CDR3 contains 16 residues. CDR3 coding DNA: TGTGCCAGCAGCCCCATGACGGGAGGGAACACCGGGGAACTGTTTTTT. Translating gives CASSPMTGGNTGELFF.

The rearrangement links TRBV1 to TRBJ2-5; the table's D call, TRBD1, has no DNA check behind it. TRBV1 is a documented pseudogene. The CDR3 runs to 13 residues. The CDR3 protein is CTSSRLGAETQYF. The CDR3 DNA reads TGCACCAGCAGCCGACTAGGCGCCGAGACCCAGTACTTC.

In its sample, this clonotype was seen a few times. The gene calls are TRBV7-2 and TRBJ2-3; TRBD2 aligns across 7 bases. The CDR3 spans 15 residues. Losses at the gene ends were 3 bases for V and 4 bases for J; bases not matched to a gene: 7. Per germline, CDR1 SGHTA and CDR2 FQGNSA. This CDR3 is CASSFGGSGADTQYF. In DNA, the CDR3 is TGTGCCAGCAGCTTCGGCGGGAGTGGGGCAGATACGCAGTATTTT.

There are a few counts of this clonotype. The chain carries TRBV20-1 and TRBJ2-1; TRBD2 matches at 11 bases. J gave up 5 bases and V 5 bases, and 5 bases lay outside the gene matches. CDR3 size: 14 residues. CDR1 is DFQATT, CDR2 SNEGSKA, per germline (reference sequence). The DNA of the CDR3 is TGCAGTGCTCCGACTAGCGGGATCCACAATGAGCAGTTCTTC. Translating it yields CSAPTSGIHNEQFF.

J is TRBJ2-1 and V is TRBV6-2 or TRBV6-3; either TRBD1 or TRBD2 may supply D (6 bases each). The CDR3 contains 20 residues. Looked up from germline, CDR1 is MNHEY and CDR2 is SVGEGT. V lost 5 bases and J lost 0, with 26 bases in between. CDR3 coding DNA: TGTGCCAGCAGTAATGCACCAGGGGTCCGGGACTCTATCTCCTACAATGAGCAGTTCTTC. Its protein product is CASSNAPGVRDSISYNEQFF.

About this clonotype: One end of the junction fails to match germline, which may point to a read error. J is TRBJ2-2 and V is TRBV7-2, with 10 nucleotides matching TRBD2. The CDR3 is made up of 15 amino acids. CDR1 and CDR2 (germline): SGHTA, FQGNSA. CDR3: CASNLVGTSAGELFF. CDR3 DNA sequence: TGTGCCAGCAACTTAGTTGGGACTAGCGCCGGGGAGCTGTTTTTT. Together with reference TRBV7-2 and TRBJ2-2, the CDR3 gives the full variable domain: GAGVSQSPSNKVTEKGKDVELRCDPISGHTALYWYRQSLGQGLEFLIYFQGNSAPDKSGLPSDRFSAERTGGSVSTLTIQRTQQEDSAVYLCASNLVGTSAGELFFGEGSRLTVL.

The rearrangement uses TRBV28 and TRBJ2-3; 7 bases line up with TRBD1. Germline CDR1 and CDR2: MDHEN and SYDVKM. With 6 bases clipped from V and 2 bases from J, the junction kept 5 bases outside the gene matches. CDR3 length equals 14 residues. CDR3 DNA sequence: TGTGCCAGCAGGGTCCAGGGGGTCACAGATACGCAGTATTTT. It specifies CASRVQGVTDTQYF.

This clonotype occurred once. The gene calls are TRBV6-1 and TRBJ1-1, with D perhaps matching TRBD1 (5 bases). Germline V CDR1 and CDR2: MNHNS, SASEGT. The CDR3 contains 12 residues. The germline V and J ends were trimmed by 6 bases and 0 bases, with 5 bases remaining between them. Written as DNA, the CDR3 is TGTGCCAGCAGACAGGTGAACACTGAAGCTTTCTTT. This encodes CASRQVNTEAFF.

This chain connects TRBV7-3 to TRBJ2-7; D call uncertain. Matching the DNA end better, TRBJ2-5 makes the J call doubtful. There are 15 residues in the CDR3. CDR1 is SGHTA and CDR2 is FQGTGA in the germline V gene. CDR3 in amino acids: CASSPSGIQEETQYF. CDR3 coding DNA: TGTGCCAGCAGCCCCTCGGGCATCCAGGAGGAGACCCAGTACTTC.